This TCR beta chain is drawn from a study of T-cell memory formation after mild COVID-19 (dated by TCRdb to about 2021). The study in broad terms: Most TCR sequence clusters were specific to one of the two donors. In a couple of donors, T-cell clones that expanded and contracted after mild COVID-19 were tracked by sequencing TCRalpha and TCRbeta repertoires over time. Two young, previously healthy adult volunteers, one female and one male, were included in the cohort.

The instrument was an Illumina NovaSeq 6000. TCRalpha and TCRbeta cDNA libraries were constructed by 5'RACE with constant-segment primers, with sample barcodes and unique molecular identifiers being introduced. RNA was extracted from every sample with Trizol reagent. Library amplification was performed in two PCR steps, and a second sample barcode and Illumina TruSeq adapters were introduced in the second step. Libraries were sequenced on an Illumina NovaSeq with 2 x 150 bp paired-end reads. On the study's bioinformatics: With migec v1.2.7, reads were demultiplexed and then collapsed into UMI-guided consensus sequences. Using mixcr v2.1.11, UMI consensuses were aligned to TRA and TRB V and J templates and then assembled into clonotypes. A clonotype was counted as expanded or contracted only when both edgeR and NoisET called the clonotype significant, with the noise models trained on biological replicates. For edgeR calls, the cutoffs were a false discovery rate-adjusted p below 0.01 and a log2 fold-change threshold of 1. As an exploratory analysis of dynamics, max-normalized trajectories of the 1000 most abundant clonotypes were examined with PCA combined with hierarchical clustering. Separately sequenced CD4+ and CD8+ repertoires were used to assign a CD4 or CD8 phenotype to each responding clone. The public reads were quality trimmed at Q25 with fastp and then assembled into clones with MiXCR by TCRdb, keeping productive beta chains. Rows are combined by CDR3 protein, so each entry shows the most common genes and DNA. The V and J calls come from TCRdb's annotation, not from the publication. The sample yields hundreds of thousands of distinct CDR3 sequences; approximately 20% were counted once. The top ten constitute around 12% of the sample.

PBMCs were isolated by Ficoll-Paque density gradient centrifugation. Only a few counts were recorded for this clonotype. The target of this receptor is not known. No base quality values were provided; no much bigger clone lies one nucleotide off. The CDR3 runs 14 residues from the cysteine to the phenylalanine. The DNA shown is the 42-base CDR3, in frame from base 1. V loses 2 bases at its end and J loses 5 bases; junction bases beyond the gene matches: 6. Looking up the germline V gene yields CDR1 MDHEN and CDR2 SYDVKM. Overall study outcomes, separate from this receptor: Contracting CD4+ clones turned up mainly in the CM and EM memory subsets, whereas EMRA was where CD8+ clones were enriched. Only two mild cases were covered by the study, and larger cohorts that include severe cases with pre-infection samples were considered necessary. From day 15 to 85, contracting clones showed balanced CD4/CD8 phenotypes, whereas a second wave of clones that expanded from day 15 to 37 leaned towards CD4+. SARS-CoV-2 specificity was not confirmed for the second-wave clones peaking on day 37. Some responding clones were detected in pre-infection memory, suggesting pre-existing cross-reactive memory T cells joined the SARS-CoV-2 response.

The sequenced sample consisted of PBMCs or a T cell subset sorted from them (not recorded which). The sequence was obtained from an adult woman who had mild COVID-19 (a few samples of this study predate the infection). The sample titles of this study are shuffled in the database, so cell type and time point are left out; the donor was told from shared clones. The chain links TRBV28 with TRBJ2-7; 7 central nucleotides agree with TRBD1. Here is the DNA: TGTGCCAGCAGTTTACCCGGGACAGTCAACGAGCAGTACTTC. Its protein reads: CASSLPGTVNEQYF. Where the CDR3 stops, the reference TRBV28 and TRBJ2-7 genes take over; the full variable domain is DVKVTQSSRYLVKRTGEKVFLECVQDMDHENMFWYRQDPGLGLRLIYFSYDVKMKEKGDIPEGYSVSREKKERFSLILESASTNQTSMYLCASSLPGTVNEQYFGPGTRLTVT.